This T cell receptor (beta chain) is from a study of graft-versus-host responses after intestinal transplantation. At the level of the study: Every transplant recipient was induced with anti-thymocyte globulin, then maintained on tacrolimus and steroids for about three years.

This CDR3 region has 17 residues. V was clipped by 1 base and J by 3 bases, with 17 bases between them. CDR1 is SGHRS, CDR2 YFSETQ, per germline. Profiled with immunoSEQ multiplex PCR; TCRdb holds only in-frame clones, not every one. The sample has some 140,000 clones, approximately 94% seen once; the top ten hold under 0.2%. In the case of this clone: The antigen is unknown.

Study results and caveats: Within allografts, high graft-versus-host to host-versus-graft clonal ratios were seen among patients with graft-donor T cell macrochimerism. Analysis identified GvH clones in recipient marrow, with some appearing first in ileum or blood.

This sequence originates from a human donor who received an intestinal transplant. V usage is TRBV5-1 and J usage is TRBJ2-1; perhaps TRBD1 as D (6 bases). The sequencing here drew on unstimulated CD4+ T cells sorted from spleen or lymph node cells, taken before intestinal transplant. The CDR3 region has the DNA TGCGCCAGCAGCTTGCCACGACAGGTAACCTACTACAATGAGCAGTTCTTC. It yields the protein CASSLPRQVTYYNEQFF.